Below, 11 T cell receptor beta chains from the same sample are listed, as sequenced in a study of blood T cell repertoires in COVID-19. The method was immunoSEQ multiplex PCR; TCRdb's version includes in-frame clones alone and lacks a portion of them. The sample carries about 120,000 clones, approximately 90% recorded once. Sequences were obtained from peripheral blood. These receptors all stem from a human donor with acute or convalescent COVID-19. The donor label of this sample is uncertain.

V usage is TRBV6-2 or TRBV6-3 and J usage is TRBJ2-3; 16 bases align to TRBD2. V shed 4 bases, J shed 0 bases, and the junction held 4 bases outside the gene matches. Germline CDR1 reads MNHEY; CDR2 reads SVGEGT. The CDR3 extends over 18 amino acids. The CDR3 DNA is TGTGCCAGCAGTTCGGGACTAGCGGGGGGGCCGAGCACAGATACGCAGTATTTT. Its translation: CASSSGLAGGPSTDTQYF.

This clone appeared a few times. The J gene is TRBJ1-5, the V gene TRBV4-1, with unresolved D. The CDR3 covers 14 residues. Per the germline V gene, CDR1 is MGHRA and CDR2 is YSYEKL. With 0 bases removed from V and 1 base from J, the gap between germline ends came to 4 bases. The CDR3 DNA follows: TGCGCCAGCAGCCAAGATCCGAGCAATCAGCCCCAGCATTTT. Translating gives CASSQDPSNQPQHF.

The J gene is TRBJ2-3, the V gene TRBV4-1; 8 bases fit TRBD2. The V gene's germline CDR1 is MGHRA and CDR2 YSYEKL. Unmatched junction bases numbered 7, after V lost 1 base and J lost 4 bases. CDR3 length: 16 residues. The CDR3, as DNA: TGCGCCAGCAGCCAAGGAGTCGGGAGGGTATCAGATACGCAGTATTTT. This gives the protein CASSQGVGRVSDTQYF.

CDR3 region: CASSPNAPSNYGYTF. CDR3 in DNA: TGTGCCAGCAGCCCAAATGCGCCCTCTAACTATGGCTACACCTTC. V gene TRBV2 combines with J gene TRBJ1-2, with no clear D. The CDR3 loop spans 15 amino acids. Trimming removed 6 bases at V and 0 bases at J, with 14 bases between. Germline V CDR1 and CDR2: SNHLY, FYNNEI.

V usage is TRBV23-1 and J usage is TRBJ1-3; 8 bases are a match to TRBD1. TRBV23-1 is an open reading frame whose function is uncertain. V trimming: 0 bases; J trimming: 0 bases; junction bases outside the gene matches: 7. This CDR3 has 18 residues. CDR3 protein: CASSQSGPGTGSGNTIYF. The CDR3 DNA reads TGCGCCAGCAGTCAATCGGGGCCCGGGACAGGCTCTGGAAACACCATATATTTT.

This sequence joins TRBV10-3 and TRBJ1-5, with D perhaps TRBD1 (5 bases). The CDR3 has 15 amino acids. V lost 3 bases and J 1 base, leaving 10 bases between the germline ends. Looked up from germline, CDR1 is ENHRY and CDR2 is SYGVKD. The chain's CDR3 is CAISDSRQSNQPQHF. DNA of the CDR3: TGTGCCATCAGTGATTCCCGACAGAGCAATCAGCCCCAGCATTTT.

J is TRBJ1-1 and V is TRBV2; D is possibly TRBD1 (5 bases). Trimming pared 4 bases from V and 5 bases from J, leaving 14 bases between. Looked up from germline, CDR1 is SNHLY and CDR2 is FYNNEI. CDR3 length equals 14 residues. As DNA, the CDR3 is TGTGCCAGCAGTGTCGGGGACTATCGGACTGAAGCTTTCTTT. Its protein product is CASSVGDYRTEAFF.

V and J are TRBV19 and TRBJ2-1, with D possibly matching TRBD2 (5 bases). V lost 1 base, J lost 3 bases, and 10 bases lay in between. This CDR3 region has 15 residues. CDR1 is LNHDA and CDR2 is SQIVND in the germline V gene (reference sequence). The CDR3 here is CASSIAQAGYNEQFF. CDR3 DNA: TGTGCCAGTAGTATAGCCCAGGCGGGCTACAATGAGCAGTTCTTC.

This clone has only one observation. J is TRBJ2-5 and V is TRBV10-1; 7 bases match TRBD1. This CDR3 spans 14 amino acids. Germline values: CDR1 WNHNN, CDR2 SYGVQD (reference sequence). V was pared by 3 bases and J by 4 bases, with 5 bases of the junction left unmatched. The CDR3 loop reads CASSDEQGIETQYF. The CDR3 nucleotides are TGCGCCAGCAGTGATGAACAGGGGATAGAGACCCAGTACTTC.

This chain connects TRBV28 to TRBJ2-7; D not resolved. The V and J ends lost 2 bases and 3 bases respectively, with 11 bases between them. Germline CDR1 reads MDHEN; CDR2 reads SYDVKM. This CDR3 is built from 14 residues. In nucleotides, the CDR3 is TGTGCCAGCAGTTTAAAGAGGAACCTCTACGAGCAGTACTTC. Protein product: CASSLKRNLYEQYF.

This clone came up once. The chain is built from TRBV24-1 and TRBJ1-2; D is possibly TRBD1 (5 bases). The germline V gene encodes CDR1 KGHDR and CDR2 SFDVKD. This CDR3 is 15 amino acids long. V was cut by 3 bases and J by 8 bases, with 18 bases left in between. This chain's CDR3 is CATSDAPSGNGGYTF. CDR3 nucleotides: TGTGCCACCAGTGATGCCCCCTCAGGGAATGGGGGCTACACCTTC.